The clone carrying this T cell receptor (beta chain) showed up just once. V was clipped by 4 bases and J by 7 bases; unmatched bases: 10. The germline V gene encodes CDR1 SGHVS and CDR2 FQNEAQ. The CDR3 length is 16 residues. Source study methods: The authors estimated nucleated cell counts from reference gene primer amplification. Assay: immunoSEQ multiplex PCR; the TCRdb copy retains only in-frame clones and omits some. V and J calls and clone size are copied from that table; D and trimming were computed from the DNA. The repertoire holds 25,000 to 40,000 clones, with roughly 87% as singletons. This record belongs to a study of blood T cell repertoires in COVID-19. Study in general: Collection of acute and convalescent COVID-19 samples took place in the United States, Italy and Spain. PBMCs, B-cell-depleted T cells, or T cells were the source of the cDNA or gDNA that made up the material.

The TCR was taken from a man in his sixties or seventies with active or convalescent COVID-19. The chain has TRBV7-8 and TRBJ1-6; 7 positions agree with TRBD1. The material sequenced was peripheral blood. The CDR3 loop is CASSSTNRGMNSPLHF. CDR3 nucleotides: TGTGCCAGCAGCTCAACAAACAGGGGAATGAATTCACCCCTCCACTTT.